This T cell receptor beta chain was profiled in a study of T-cell reconstitution after alpha-beta-depleted transplantation in children. Study results and caveats: Counts and diversity of T cells one year after transplant came mostly from newly produced T cells. Several hundred expanded graft clones reportedly supplied alpha-beta T cells about two months after transplant.

As to this clonotype: Its antigen is not identified.

It was with unique molecular identifiers that the TCRbeta library was prepared. One entry per CDR3 protein results from TCRdb running MiXCR on the PCR reads. The data contain a few hundred thousand distinct CDR3 sequences, around two fifths of them singletons. The CDR3 is made up of 12 amino acids. Looked up from germline, CDR1 is DFQATT and CDR2 is SNEGSKA (reference sequence). The V end was cut by 3 bases, the J end by 4 bases, with 8 bases between. The source material was PBMCs, sampled before TCRalphabeta/CD19-depleted stem cell transplant. This receptor was obtained from a girl aged 2 to 9 with aplastic anemia, due to receive a stem cell transplant. The chain joins TRBV20-1 to TRBJ2-3; possible D gene TRBD1, 5 bases. The CDR3 nucleotides are TGCAGTGCTAGGGCAGGGTCAGATACGCAGTATTTT. It is translated as CSARAGSDTQYF.